Presented here are 6 T cell receptor beta chains from one specimen sequenced in a study of OX40 agonist ivuxolimab in advanced cancers. This table comes from immunoSEQ multiplex PCR, and its TCRdb copy is limited to in-frame clones, with some not included. Of around 80,000 clones in the sample, about 85% were seen once. Sequencing used CD4+ or CD8+ T cells sorted from blood, obtained in a trial of the OX40 agonist ivuxolimab. These receptor sequences come from an adult with an advanced solid tumor such as melanoma, head and neck, liver or kidney cancer.

On this clone: The sample carries other DNA sequences with the same CDR3. V is TRBV4-2 and J is TRBJ1-3; D ambiguous. There are 15 residues in the CDR3. V lost 0 bases and J lost 4, with 10 bases in between. Germline V lookup: CDR1 LGHNA, CDR2 YNFKEQ. The CDR3 region is CASSQDPSSGNTIYF. For the CDR3, the DNA is TGTGCCAGCAGCCAAGATCCGTCGTCAGGAAACACCATATATTTT.

CDR3 loop: CASSFGGEQYF. CDR3 coding DNA: TGTGCCAGCAGCTTTGGGGGCGAGCAGTACTTC. The rearrangement links TRBV5-4 to TRBJ2-7, with D tentatively TRBD1 or TRBD2 (5 bases each). The CDR3 totals 11 residues. The V gene's germline CDR1 is SGHNT and CDR2 YYREEE (reference sequence). Between the trimmed V and J ends, which lost 2 bases and 6 bases, there was a span of 6 bases.

The CDR3 protein is CASSVVSRRAGALYGYTF. For the CDR3, the DNA is TGTGCCAGCAGCGTAGTTTCCCGTCGAGCAGGAGCCCTCTATGGCTACACCTTC. The chain carries TRBV9 and TRBJ1-2, with D hard to call. This CDR3 contains 18 residues. Germline CDR1 reads SGDLS; CDR2 reads YYNGEE. Trimming removed 0 bases from V and 4 bases from J, with 22 bases in between.

The chain is built from TRBV7-2 and TRBJ2-7; D gene unclear. Germline CDR1 and CDR2: SGHTA and FQGNSA. V lost 3 bases and J 4 bases, leaving 19 bases between the germline ends. The CDR3 contains 16 residues. The chain's CDR3 is CASSLRVSPPFYEQYF. The CDR3 DNA is TGTGCCAGCAGCTTGAGAGTCTCTCCTCCTTTTTACGAGCAGTACTTC.

The sample holds a few counts of this clone. V and J are TRBV19 and TRBJ2-2, with D perhaps matching TRBD1 (7 bases). In germline, CDR1 is LNHDA, CDR2 SQIVND (reference sequence). The V end was cut by 6 bases, the J end by 4 bases, with 12 bases between. There are 14 residues in the CDR3. CDR3 sequence (DNA): TGTGCCAGTAGGGCAGGGGGGAGCACCGGGGAGCTGTTTTTT. Its protein is CASRAGGSTGELFF.

The rearrangement links TRBV5-8 to TRBJ2-7, with D hard to call. Germline CDR1 reads SGHTS; CDR2 reads YDEGEE. This CDR3 comprises 11 residues. Trimming cost V 4 bases and J 9 bases, with 11 bases left between them. The chain's CDR3 is CASSALGRQYF. The CDR3 region has the DNA TGTGCCAGCAGCGCTCTCGGTAGGCAGTACTTC.